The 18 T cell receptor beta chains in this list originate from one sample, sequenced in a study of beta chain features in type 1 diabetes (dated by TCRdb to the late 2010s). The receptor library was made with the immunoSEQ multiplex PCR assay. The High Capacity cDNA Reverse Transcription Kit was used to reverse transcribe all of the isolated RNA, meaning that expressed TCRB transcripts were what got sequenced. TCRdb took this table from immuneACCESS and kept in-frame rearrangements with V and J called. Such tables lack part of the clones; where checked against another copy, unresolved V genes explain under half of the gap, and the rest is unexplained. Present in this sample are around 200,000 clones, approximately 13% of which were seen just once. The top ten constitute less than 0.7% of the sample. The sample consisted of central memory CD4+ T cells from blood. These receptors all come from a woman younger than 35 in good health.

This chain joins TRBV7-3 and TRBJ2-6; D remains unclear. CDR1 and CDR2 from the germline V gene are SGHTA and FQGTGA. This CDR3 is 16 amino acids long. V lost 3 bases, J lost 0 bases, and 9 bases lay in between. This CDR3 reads CASSFSGNSGANVLTF. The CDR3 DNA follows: TGTGCCAGCAGCTTTTCAGGCAACTCTGGGGCCAACGTCCTGACTTTC.

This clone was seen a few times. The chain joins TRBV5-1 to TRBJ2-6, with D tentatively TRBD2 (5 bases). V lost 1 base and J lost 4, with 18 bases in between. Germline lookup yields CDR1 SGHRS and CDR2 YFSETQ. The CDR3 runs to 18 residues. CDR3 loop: CASSLQADSQAGANVLTF. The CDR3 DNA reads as TGCGCCAGCAGCTTGCAAGCGGACTCCCAAGCCGGGGCCAACGTCCTGACTTTC.

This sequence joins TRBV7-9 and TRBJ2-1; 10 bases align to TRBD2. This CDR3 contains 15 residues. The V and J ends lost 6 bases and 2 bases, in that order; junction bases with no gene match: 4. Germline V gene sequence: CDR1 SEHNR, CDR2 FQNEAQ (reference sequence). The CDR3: CASSSSGGTYNEQFF. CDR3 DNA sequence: TGTGCCAGCAGTTCTAGCGGGGGAACCTACAATGAGCAGTTCTTC.

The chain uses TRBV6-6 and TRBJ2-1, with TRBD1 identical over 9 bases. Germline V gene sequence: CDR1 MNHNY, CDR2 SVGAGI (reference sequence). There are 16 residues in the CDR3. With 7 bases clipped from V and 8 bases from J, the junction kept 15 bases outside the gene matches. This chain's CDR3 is CASIRKQGAGHDEQFF. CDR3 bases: TGTGCCAGCATCAGAAAACAGGGGGCTGGCCACGATGAGCAGTTCTTC.

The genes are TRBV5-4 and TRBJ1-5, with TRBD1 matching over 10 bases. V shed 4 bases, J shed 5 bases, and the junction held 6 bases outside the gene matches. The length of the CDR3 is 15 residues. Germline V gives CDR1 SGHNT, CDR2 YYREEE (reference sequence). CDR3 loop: CASSRGQGLDQPQHF. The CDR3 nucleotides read TGTGCCAGCAGCCGGGGACAGGGGTTGGATCAGCCCCAGCATTTT. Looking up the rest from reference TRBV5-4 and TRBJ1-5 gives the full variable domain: ETGVTQSPTHLIKTRGQQVTLRCSSQSGHNTVSWYQQALGQGPQFIFQYYREEENGRGNFPPRFSGLQFPNYSSELNVNALELDDSALYLCASSRGQGLDQPQHFGDGTRLSIL.

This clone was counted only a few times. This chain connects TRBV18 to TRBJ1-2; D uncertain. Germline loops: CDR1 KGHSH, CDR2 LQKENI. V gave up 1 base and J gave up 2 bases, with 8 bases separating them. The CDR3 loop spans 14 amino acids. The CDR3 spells CASSPRERNYGYTF. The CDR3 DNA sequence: TGTGCCAGCTCACCACGGGAGCGGAACTATGGCTACACCTTC.

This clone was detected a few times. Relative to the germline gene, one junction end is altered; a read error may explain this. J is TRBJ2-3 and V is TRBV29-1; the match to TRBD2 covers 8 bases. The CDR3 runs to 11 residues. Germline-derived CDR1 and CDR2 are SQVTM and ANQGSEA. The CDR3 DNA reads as TGCAGCGTTAAAGAGCGGGAGAGGCAGTATTTT. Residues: CSVKERERQYF.

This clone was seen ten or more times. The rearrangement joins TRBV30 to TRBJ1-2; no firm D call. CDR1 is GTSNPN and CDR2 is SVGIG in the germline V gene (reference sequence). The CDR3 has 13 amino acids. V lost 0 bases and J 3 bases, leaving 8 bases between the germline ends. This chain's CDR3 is CAWSVSFYYGYTF. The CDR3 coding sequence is TGTGCCTGGAGTGTATCCTTTTACTATGGCTACACCTTC.

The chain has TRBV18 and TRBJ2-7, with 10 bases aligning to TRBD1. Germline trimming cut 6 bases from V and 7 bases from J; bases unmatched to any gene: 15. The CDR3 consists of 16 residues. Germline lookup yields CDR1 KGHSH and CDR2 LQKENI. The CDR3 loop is CASSPRGGTGAEEQYF. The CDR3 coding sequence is TGTGCCAGCTCCCCCCGGGGTGGGACAGGGGCCGAAGAGCAGTACTTC.

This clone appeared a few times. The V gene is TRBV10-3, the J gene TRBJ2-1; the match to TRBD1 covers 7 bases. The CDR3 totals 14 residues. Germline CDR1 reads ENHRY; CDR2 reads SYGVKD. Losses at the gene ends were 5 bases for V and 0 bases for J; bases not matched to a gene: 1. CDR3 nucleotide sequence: TGTGCCATCAGTTCAGGGGGCTCCTACAATGAGCAGTTCTTC. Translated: CAISSGGSYNEQFF.

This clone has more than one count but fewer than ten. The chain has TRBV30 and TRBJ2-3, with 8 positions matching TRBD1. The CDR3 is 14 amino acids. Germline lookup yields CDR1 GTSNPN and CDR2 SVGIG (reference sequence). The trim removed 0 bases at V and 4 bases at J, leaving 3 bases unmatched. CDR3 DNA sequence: TGTGCCTGGAGTGTACAGACAGGGGCAGATACGCAGTATTTT. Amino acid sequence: CAWSVQTGADTQYF.

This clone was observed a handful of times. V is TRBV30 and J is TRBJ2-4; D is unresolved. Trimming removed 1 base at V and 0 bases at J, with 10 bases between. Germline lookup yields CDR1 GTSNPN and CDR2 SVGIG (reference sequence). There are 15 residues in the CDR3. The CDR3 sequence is CAWSDQDIAKNIQYF. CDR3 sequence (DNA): TGTGCCTGGAGTGACCAAGACATAGCCAAAAACATTCAGTACTTC.

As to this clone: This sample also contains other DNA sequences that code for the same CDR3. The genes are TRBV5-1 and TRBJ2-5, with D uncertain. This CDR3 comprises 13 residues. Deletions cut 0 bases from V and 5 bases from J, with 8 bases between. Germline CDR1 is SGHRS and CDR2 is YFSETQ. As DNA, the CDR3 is TGCGCCAGCAGCTTGGGGAACGGGGAGACCCAGTACTTC. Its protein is CASSLGNGETQYF.

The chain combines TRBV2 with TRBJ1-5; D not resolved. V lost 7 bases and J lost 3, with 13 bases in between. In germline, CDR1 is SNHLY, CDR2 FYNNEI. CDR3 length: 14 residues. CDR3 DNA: TGTGCCAGCACCTCCGACTTGAACAATCAGCCCCAGCATTTT. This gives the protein CASTSDLNNQPQHF.

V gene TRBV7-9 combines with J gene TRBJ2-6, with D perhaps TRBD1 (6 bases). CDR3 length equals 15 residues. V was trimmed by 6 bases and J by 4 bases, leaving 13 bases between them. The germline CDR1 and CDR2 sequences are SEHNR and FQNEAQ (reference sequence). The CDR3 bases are TGTGCCAGCAGACAACAGGGACGCGGGGCCAACGTCCTGACTTTC. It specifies CASRQQGRGANVLTF.

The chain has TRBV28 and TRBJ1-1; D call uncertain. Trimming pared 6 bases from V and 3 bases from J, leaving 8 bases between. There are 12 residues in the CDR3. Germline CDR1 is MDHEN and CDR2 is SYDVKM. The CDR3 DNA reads TGTGCCAGCAGATTGGCCCACACTGAAGCTTTCTTT. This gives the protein CASRLAHTEAFF.

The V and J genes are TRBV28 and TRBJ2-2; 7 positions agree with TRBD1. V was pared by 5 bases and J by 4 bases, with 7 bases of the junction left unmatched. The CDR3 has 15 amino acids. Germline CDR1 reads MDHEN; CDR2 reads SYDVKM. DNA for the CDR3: TGTGCCAGCAGTCCGGGACAGAGAGTCACCGGGGAGCTGTTTTTT. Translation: CASSPGQRVTGELFF.

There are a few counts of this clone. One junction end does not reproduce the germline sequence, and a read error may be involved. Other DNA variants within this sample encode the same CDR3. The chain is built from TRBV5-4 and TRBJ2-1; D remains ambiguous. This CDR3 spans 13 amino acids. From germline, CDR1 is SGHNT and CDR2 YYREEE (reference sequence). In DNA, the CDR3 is TGCGCCAGCAGCCAAGAGAGGAGAAATGAGCAGTTCTTC. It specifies CASSQERRNEQFF.